One and the same sample provided the 5 T cell receptor beta chains below, sequenced in a study of early stage breast cancer tumors. Here immunoSEQ multiplex PCR was the method, and the copy in TCRdb shows in-frame clones only, minus some. The table lists roughly 10,000 clones, 75% to 85% of them singletons, with 11% to 15% in the top ten. The sample taken for sequencing was breast tumor tissue. These TCRs come from a person between 65 and 79 years old with breast cancer.

This clone was detected only a few times. The chain recombines TRBV7-9 with TRBJ2-7; TRBD2 aligns across 14 bases. The junction had 14 bases not matched to a gene; V was cut back by 4 bases and J by 3 bases. CDR1 and CDR2 from the germline V gene are SEHNR and FQNEAQ (reference sequence). There are 19 residues in the CDR3. CDR3 amino acids: CASSWGTSGSPSLFYEQYF. The CDR3 region has the DNA TGTGCCAGCAGCTGGGGGACTAGCGGGAGTCCATCTCTATTCTACGAGCAGTACTTC.

The chain couples TRBV19 to TRBJ1-4; D remains unclear. Germline V lookup: CDR1 LNHDA, CDR2 SQIVND (reference sequence). This CDR3 has 11 amino acids. The V gene lost 6 bases and the J gene lost 8 bases, with 7 bases spanning the gap. The CDR3 bases are TGTGCCAGTAGCGAGTGGGAAAAACTGTTTTTT. It yields the protein CASSEWEKLFF.

V usage is TRBV5-4 and J usage is TRBJ2-2; D gene unclear. The CDR3 has 15 residues. Germline CDR1 reads SGHNT; CDR2 reads YYREEE (reference sequence). V was cut by 0 bases and J by 1 base, with 7 bases left in between. The chain's CDR3 is CASSLGPGNTGELFF. The CDR3 coding sequence is TGTGCCAGCAGCTTGGGCCCGGGGAACACCGGGGAGCTGTTTTTT.

The V gene is TRBV9, the J gene TRBJ2-7, with TRBD1 matching 9 bases. The CDR3 has 15 residues. J gave up 5 bases and V 0 bases, and 6 bases lay outside the gene matches. In germline, CDR1 is SGDLS, CDR2 YYNGEE. The DNA of the CDR3 is TGTGCCAGCAGCGTAGCCGGGACAGGGAACGACGAGCAGTACTTC. Translated: CASSVAGTGNDEQYF.

This clone was seen more than once but under ten times. This chain connects TRBV7-2 to TRBJ2-5, with 10 bases matching TRBD2. V shed 5 bases and J 2 bases; nucleotides not matched to a gene: 8. The V gene's germline CDR1 is SGHTA and CDR2 FQGNSA. The CDR3 loop spans 16 amino acids. Here the CDR3 reads CASSVYGLADQETQYF. In DNA form, the CDR3 reads TGTGCCAGCAGCGTTTACGGACTAGCGGATCAAGAGACCCAGTACTTC. Filled out from reference TRBV7-2 and TRBJ2-5, the complete variable domain reads GAGVSQSPSNKVTEKGKDVELRCDPISGHTALYWYRQSLGQGLEFLIYFQGNSAPDKSGLPSDRFSAERTGGSVSTLTIQRTQQEDSAVYLCASSVYGLADQETQYFGPGTRLLVL.